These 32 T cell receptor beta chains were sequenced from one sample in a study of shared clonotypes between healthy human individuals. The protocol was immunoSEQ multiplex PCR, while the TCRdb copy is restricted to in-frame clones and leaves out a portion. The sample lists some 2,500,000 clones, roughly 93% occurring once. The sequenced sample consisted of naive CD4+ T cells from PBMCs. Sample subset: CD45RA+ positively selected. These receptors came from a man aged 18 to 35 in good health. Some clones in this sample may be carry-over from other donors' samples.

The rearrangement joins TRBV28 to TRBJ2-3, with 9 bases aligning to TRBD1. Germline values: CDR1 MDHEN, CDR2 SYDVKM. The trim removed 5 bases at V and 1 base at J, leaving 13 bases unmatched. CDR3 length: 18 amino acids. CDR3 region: CASSTGGWRTSGTDTQYF. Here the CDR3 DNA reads TGTGCCAGCAGTACAGGGGGCTGGAGAACTTCGGGCACAGATACGCAGTATTTT. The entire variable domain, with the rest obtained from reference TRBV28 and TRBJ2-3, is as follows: DVKVTQSSRYLVKRTGEKVFLECVQDMDHENMFWYRQDPGLGLRLIYFSYDVKMKEKGDIPEGYSVSREKKERFSLILESASTNQTSMYLCASSTGGWRTSGTDTQYFGPGTRLTVL.

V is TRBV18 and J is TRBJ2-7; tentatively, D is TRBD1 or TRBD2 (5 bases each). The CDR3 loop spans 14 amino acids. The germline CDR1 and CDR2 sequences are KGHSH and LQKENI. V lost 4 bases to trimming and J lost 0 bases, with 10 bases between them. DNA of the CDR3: TGTGCCAGCTCACGTGGGACGGACTCCTACGAGCAGTACTTC. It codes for CASSRGTDSYEQYF. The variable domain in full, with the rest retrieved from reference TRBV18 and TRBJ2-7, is NAGVMQNPRHLVRRRGQEARLRCSPMKGHSHVYWYRQLPEEGLKFMVYLQKENIIDESGMPKERFSAEFPKEGPSILRIQQVVRGDSAAYFCASSRGTDSYEQYFGPGTRLTVT.

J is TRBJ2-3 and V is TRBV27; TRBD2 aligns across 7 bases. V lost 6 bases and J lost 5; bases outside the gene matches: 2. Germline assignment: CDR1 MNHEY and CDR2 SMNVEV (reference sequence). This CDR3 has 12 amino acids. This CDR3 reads CASSWEGDTQYF. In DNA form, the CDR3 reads TGTGCCAGCAGCTGGGAGGGAGATACGCAGTATTTT.

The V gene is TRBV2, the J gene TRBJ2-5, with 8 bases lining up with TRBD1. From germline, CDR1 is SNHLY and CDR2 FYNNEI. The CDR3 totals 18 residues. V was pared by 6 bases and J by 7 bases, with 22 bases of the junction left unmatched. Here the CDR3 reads CASRVFYYRDRLYWTQYF. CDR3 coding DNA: TGTGCCAGCAGAGTCTTTTATTACCGGGACAGGTTGTATTGGACCCAGTACTTC.

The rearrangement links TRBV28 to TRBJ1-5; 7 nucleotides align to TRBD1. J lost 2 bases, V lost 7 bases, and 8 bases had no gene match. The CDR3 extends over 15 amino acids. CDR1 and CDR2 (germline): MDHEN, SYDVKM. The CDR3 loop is CASIQGGLGNQPQHF. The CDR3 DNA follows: TGTGCCAGCATTCAGGGGGGGCTGGGCAATCAGCCCCAGCATTTT. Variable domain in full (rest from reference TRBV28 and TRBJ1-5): DVKVTQSSRYLVKRTGEKVFLECVQDMDHENMFWYRQDPGLGLRLIYFSYDVKMKEKGDIPEGYSVSREKKERFSLILESASTNQTSMYLCASIQGGLGNQPQHFGDGTRLSIL.

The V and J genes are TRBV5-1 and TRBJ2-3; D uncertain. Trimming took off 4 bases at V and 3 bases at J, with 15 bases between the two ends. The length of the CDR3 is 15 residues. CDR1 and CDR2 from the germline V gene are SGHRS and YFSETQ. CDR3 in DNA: TGCGCCAGCAGCCCACTTGGGCAAGGAACAGATACGCAGTATTTT. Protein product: CASSPLGQGTDTQYF.

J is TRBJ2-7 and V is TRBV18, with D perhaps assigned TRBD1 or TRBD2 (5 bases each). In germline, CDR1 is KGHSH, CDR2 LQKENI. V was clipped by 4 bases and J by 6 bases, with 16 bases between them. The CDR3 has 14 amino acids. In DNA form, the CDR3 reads TGTGCCAGCTCACTAGGCGAGGGGTTCGGCGAGCAGTACTTC. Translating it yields CASSLGEGFGEQYF.

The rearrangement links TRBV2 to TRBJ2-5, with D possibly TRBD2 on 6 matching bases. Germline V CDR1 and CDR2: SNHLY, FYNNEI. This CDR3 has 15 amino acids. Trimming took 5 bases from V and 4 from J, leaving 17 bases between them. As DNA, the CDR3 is TGTGCCAGCAGTCGGGACTCTATAGGAGGAGAGACCCAGTACTTC. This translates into CASSRDSIGGETQYF.

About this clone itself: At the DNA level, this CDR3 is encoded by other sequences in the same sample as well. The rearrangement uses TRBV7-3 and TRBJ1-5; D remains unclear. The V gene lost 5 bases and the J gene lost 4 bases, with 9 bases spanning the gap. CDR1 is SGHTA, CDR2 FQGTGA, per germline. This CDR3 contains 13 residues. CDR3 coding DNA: TGTGCCAGCAGCCCTGAAGGGAATCAGCCCCAGCATTTT. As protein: CASSPEGNQPQHF.

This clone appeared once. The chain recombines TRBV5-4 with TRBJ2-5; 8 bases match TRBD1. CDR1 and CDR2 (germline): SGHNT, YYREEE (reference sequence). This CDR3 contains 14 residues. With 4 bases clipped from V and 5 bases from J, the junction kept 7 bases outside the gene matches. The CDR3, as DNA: TGTGCCAGCAGCGACGGACAGGGTAGGGAGACCCAGTACTTC. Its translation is CASSDGQGRETQYF.

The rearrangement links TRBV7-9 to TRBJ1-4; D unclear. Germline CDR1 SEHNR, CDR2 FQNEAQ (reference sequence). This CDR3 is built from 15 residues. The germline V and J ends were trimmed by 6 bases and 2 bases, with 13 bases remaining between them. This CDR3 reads CASSRPGMTNEKLFF. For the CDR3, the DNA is TGTGCCAGCAGTCGGCCCGGCATGACTAATGAAAAACTGTTTTTT.

CDR3 sequence: CASSLAGTVETQYF. As DNA, the CDR3 is TGTGCCAGCAGCTTAGCGGGGACTGTGGAGACCCAGTACTTC. V is TRBV7-2 and J is TRBJ2-5; maybe TRBD2 (6 bases). Germline V gene sequence: CDR1 SGHTA, CDR2 FQGNSA. The CDR3 is 14 residues long. V lost 0 bases and J lost 5, with 10 bases in between. The complete variable domain, with remaining parts taken from reference TRBV7-2 and TRBJ2-5, reads GAGVSQSPSNKVTEKGKDVELRCDPISGHTALYWYRQSLGQGLEFLIYFQGNSAPDKSGLPSDRFSAERTGGSVSTLTIQRTQQEDSAVYLCASSLAGTVETQYFGPGTRLLVL.

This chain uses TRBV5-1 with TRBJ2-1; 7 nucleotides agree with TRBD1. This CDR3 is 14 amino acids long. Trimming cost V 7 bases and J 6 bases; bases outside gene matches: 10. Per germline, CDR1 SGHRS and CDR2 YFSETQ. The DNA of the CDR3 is TGCGCCAGCGTCCCCCTGACAGGGACCAATGAGCAGTTCTTC. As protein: CASVPLTGTNEQFF.

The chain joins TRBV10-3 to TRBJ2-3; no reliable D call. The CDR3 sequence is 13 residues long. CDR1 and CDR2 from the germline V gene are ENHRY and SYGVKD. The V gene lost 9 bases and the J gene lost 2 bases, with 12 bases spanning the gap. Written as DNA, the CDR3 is TGTGCCATAGTTGGCCAGCTCACAGATACGCAGTATTTT. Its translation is CAIVGQLTDTQYF.

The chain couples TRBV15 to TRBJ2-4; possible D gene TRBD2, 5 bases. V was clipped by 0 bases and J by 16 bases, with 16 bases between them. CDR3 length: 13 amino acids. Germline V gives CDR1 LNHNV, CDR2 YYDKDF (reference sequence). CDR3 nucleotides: TGTGCCACCAGCAGAGAGCCTAGCCCGCCAGTTTACTTC. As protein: CATSREPSPPVYF.

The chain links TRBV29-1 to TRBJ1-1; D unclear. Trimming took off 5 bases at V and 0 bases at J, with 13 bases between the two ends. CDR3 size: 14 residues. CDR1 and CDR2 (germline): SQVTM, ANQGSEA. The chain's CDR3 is CSVLWRHMNTEAFF. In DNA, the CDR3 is TGCAGCGTTTTATGGAGGCACATGAACACTGAAGCTTTCTTT.

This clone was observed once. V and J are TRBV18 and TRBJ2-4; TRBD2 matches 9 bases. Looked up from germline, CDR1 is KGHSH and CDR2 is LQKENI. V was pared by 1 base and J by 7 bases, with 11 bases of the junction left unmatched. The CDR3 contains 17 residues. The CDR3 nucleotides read TGTGCCAGCTCACCACTCCTAGCGGGAACGGTTGGGAACATTCAGTACTTC. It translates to CASSPLLAGTVGNIQYF.

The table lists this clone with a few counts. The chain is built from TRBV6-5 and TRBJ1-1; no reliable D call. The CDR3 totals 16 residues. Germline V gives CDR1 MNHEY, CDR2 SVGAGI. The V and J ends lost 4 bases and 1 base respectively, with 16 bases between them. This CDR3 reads CASSSGETSSNTEAFF. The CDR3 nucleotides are TGTGCCAGCAGTTCGGGTGAGACTAGCTCGAACACTGAAGCTTTCTTT.

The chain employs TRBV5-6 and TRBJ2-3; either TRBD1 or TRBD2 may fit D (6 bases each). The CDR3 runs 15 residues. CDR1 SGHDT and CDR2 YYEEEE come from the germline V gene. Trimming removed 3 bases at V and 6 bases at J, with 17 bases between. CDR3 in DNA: TGTGCCAGCAGCTCGCCGGGACAAGGAGGGGATACGCAGTATTTT. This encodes CASSSPGQGGDTQYF.

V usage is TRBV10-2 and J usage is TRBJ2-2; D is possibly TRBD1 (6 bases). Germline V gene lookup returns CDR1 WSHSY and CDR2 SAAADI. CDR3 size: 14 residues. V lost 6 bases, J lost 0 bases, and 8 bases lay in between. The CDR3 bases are TGCGCCAGCAGAGACAGGTCGAACACCGGGGAGCTGTTTTTT. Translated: CASRDRSNTGELFF.

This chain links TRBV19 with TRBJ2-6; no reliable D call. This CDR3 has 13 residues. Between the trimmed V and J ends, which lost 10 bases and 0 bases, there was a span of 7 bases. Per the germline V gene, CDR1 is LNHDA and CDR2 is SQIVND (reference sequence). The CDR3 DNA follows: TGTGCCACCCGCCTCTCTGGGGCCAACGTCCTGACTTTC. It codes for CATRLSGANVLTF. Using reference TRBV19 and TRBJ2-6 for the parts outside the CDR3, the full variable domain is DGGITQSPKYLFRKEGQNVTLSCEQNLNHDAMYWYRQDPGQGLRLIYYSQIVNDFQKGDIAEGYSVSREKKESFPLTVTSAQKNPTAFYLCATRLSGANVLTFGAGSRLTVL.

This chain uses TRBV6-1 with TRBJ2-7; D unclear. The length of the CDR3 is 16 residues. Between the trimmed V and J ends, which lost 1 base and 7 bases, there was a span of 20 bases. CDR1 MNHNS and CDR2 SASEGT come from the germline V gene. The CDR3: CASSEESSRTRNEQYF. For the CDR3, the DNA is TGTGCCAGCAGTGAAGAGAGTAGCCGGACGAGGAATGAGCAGTACTTC.

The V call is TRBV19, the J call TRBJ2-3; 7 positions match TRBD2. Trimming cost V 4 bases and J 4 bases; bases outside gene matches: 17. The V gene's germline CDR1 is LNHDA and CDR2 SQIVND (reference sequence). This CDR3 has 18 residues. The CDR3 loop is CASSNSLLAAGWADTQYF. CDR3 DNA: TGTGCCAGTAGTAATTCCTTGCTAGCGGCAGGATGGGCAGATACGCAGTATTTT.

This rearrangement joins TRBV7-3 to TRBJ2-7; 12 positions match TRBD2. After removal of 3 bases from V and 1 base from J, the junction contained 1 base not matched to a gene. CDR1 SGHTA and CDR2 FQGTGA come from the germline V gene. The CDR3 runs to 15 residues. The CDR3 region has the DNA TGTGCCAGCAGCTTCGGACTAGCGGGATCCTACGAGCAGTACTTC. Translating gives CASSFGLAGSYEQYF.

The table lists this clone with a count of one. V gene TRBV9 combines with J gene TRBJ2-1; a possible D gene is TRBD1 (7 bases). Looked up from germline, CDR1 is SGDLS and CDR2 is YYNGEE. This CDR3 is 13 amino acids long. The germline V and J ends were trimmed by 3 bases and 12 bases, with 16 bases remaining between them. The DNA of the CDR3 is TGTGCCAGCAGCGACAAATCAGGGGGAGGGCAGTTCTTC. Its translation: CASSDKSGGGQFF.

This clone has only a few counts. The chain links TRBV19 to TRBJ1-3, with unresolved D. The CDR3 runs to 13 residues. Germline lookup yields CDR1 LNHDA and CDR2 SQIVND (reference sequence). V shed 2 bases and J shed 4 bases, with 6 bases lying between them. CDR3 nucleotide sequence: TGTGCCAGTAGTATACAGCCGGGAAACACCATATATTTT. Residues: CASSIQPGNTIYF.

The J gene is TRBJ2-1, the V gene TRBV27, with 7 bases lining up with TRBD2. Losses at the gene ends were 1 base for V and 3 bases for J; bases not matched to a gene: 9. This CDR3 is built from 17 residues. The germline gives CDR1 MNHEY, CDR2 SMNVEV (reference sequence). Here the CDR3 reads CASSLWGAGRIYNEQFF. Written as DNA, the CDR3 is TGTGCCAGCAGTTTATGGGGTGCCGGGAGGATCTACAATGAGCAGTTCTTC.

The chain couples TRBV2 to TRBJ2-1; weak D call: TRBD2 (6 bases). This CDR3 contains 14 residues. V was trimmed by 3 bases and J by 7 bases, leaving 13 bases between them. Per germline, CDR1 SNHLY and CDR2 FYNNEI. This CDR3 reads CASSENGGGNEQFF. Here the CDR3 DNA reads TGTGCCAGCAGTGAGAACGGTGGGGGGAATGAGCAGTTCTTC.

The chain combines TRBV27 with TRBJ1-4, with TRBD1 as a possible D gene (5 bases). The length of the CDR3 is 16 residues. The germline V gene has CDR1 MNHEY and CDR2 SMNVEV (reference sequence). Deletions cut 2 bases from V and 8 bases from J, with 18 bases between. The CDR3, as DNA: TGTGCCAGCAGTTTAAAGGGACCACCCCGGGGGGAAAAACTGTTTTTT. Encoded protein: CASSLKGPPRGEKLFF.

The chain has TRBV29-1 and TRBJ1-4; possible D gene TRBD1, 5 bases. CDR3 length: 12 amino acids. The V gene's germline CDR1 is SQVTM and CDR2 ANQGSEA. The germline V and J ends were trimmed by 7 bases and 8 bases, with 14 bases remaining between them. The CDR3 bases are TGCAGCGCCAACCGGGGGGGAGAAAAACTGTTTTTT. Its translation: CSANRGGEKLFF.

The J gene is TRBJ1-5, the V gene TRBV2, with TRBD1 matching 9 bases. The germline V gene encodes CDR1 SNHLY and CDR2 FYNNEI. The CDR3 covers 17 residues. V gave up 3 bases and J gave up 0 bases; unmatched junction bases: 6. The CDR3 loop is CASSDRDRANSNQPQHF. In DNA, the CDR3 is TGTGCCAGCAGTGACCGGGACAGGGCGAATAGCAATCAGCCCCAGCATTTT. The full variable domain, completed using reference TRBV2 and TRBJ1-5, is EPEVTQTPSHQVTQMGQEVILRCVPISNHLYFYWYRQILGQKVEFLVSFYNNEISEKSEIFDDQFSVERPDGSNFTLKIRSTKLEDSAMYFCASSDRDRANSNQPQHFGDGTRLSIL.

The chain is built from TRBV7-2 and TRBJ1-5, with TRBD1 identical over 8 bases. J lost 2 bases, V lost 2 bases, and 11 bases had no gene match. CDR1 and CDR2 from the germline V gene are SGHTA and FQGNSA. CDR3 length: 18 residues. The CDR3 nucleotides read TGTGCCAGCAGCTTATGGGGCGGACAGGGTAGGGGCAATCAGCCCCAGCATTTT. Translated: CASSLWGGQGRGNQPQHF.